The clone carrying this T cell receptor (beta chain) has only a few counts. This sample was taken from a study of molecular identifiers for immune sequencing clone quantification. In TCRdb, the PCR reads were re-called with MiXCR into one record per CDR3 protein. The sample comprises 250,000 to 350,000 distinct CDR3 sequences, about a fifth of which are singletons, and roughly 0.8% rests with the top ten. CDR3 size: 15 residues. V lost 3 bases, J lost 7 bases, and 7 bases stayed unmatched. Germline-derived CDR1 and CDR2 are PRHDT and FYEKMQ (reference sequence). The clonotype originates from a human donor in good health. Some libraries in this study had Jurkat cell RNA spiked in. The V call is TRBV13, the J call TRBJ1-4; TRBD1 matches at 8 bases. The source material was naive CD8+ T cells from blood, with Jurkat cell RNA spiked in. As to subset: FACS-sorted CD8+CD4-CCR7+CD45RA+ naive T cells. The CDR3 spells CASSLWTGTSEKLFF. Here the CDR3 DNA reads TGTGCCAGCAGCTTGTGGACAGGGACAAGTGAAAAACTGTTTTTT.